Described below is a single T cell receptor (beta chain) sequence and its context. Sequencing of TCR beta, carried out with a high-throughput approach, was applied to CD8+ and CD4+ T cells from the blood. J lost 3 bases, V lost 3 bases, and 2 bases had no gene match. There are 16 residues in the CDR3. These data belong to a study of CD8 T cells in Susac syndrome. Reverse transcription of roughly 0.5 to 1 ug RNA used random hexamers. Amplification of TCR beta CDR3 across 54 Vbeta and 13 Jbeta was performed with immunoSEQ multiplex PCR. TCRdb re-called the immunoSEQ multiplex PCR reads through MiXCR, storing one row per CDR3 protein. The profile shows just over 300,000 distinct CDR3 sequences, about 90% of them singletons.

The genes are TRBV12-3 or TRBV12-4 and TRBJ2-5; 15 nucleotides line up with TRBD2. The receptor was derived from a human donor with multiple sclerosis. What was sequenced was CD4+ T cells from PBMCs. CDR3 DNA sequence: TGTGCCAGCAGTTTCGGACTAGCGGGGGGGAAAGAGACCCAGTACTTC. It specifies CASSFGLAGGKETQYF.